These 10 T cell receptor beta chains share one sample of origin, sequenced in a study of technical replicates of blood from a handful of donors. Generated by immunoSEQ multiplex PCR, the TCRdb table keeps only in-frame clones and is missing some. The sample holds some 77,000 clones; roughly 96% are singletons and the top ten take roughly 0.33%. Sequenced sample: T cells isolated from PBMCs. Source of these receptors: a human donor in good health.

The chain employs TRBV7-6 and TRBJ1-1; the D gene is possibly TRBD1 (5 bases). Germline V gene data show CDR1 as SGHVS and CDR2 as FNYEAQ. The CDR3 length is 12 residues. V was clipped by 5 bases and J by 6 bases, with 10 bases between them. The CDR3 nucleotides are TGTGCCAGCAGCCTCCAGGGCGCTGAAGCTTTCTTT. Encoded protein: CASSLQGAEAFF. The whole variable domain, filled in from reference TRBV7-6 and TRBJ1-1, reads GAGVSQSPRYKVTKRGQDVALRCDPISGHVSLYWYRQALGQGPEFLTYFNYEAQQDKSGLPNDRFSAERPEGSISTLTIQRTEQRDSAMYRCASSLQGAEAFFGQGTRLTVV.

The J gene is TRBJ2-7, the V gene TRBV7-3, with 8 bases fitting TRBD1. CDR3 length: 13 amino acids. V was pared by 5 bases and J by 5 bases, with 5 bases of the junction left unmatched. CDR1 and CDR2 (germline): SGHTA, FQGTGA. This CDR3 is CASSLQTGDEQYF. For the CDR3, the DNA is TGTGCCAGCAGCCTTCAGACAGGGGACGAGCAGTACTTC.

The J gene is TRBJ2-2, the V gene TRBV29-1; 9 bases fit TRBD1. Trimming cost V 2 bases and J 3 bases; bases outside gene matches: 1. The CDR3 contains 14 residues. CDR1 and CDR2 (germline): SQVTM, ANQGSEA. Here the CDR3 reads CSVETGGHTGELFF. The CDR3 DNA reads as TGCAGCGTTGAAACAGGGGGCCACACCGGGGAGCTGTTTTTT.

This chain uses TRBV28 with TRBJ2-7, with D unresolved. With 3 bases removed from V and 6 bases from J, the gap between germline ends came to 9 bases. The length of the CDR3 is 12 residues. Germline-derived CDR1 and CDR2 are MDHEN and SYDVKM. The CDR3 region is CASSFVRSEQYF. The CDR3 DNA sequence: TGTGCCAGCAGTTTTGTCAGATCCGAGCAGTACTTC.

The chain couples TRBV5-1 to TRBJ2-1; possible D gene TRBD2, 5 bases. The CDR3 loop spans 14 amino acids. V was clipped by 9 bases and J by 2 bases, with 15 bases between them. Germline V gives CDR1 SGHRS, CDR2 YFSETQ. The CDR3 loop reads CATAVQGTYNEQFF. CDR3 sequence (DNA): TGCGCCACAGCGGTACAAGGCACCTACAATGAGCAGTTCTTC.

For this clone: At one end the junction does not follow the germline gene, possibly because of a read error. The CDR3: CASSFFGQGCTF. In DNA form, the CDR3 reads TGTGCCAGCAGTTTCTTCGGACAGGGCTGCACCTTC. V gene TRBV28 combines with J gene TRBJ1-2; 8 nucleotides align to TRBD1. The CDR3 contains 12 residues. CDR1 is MDHEN and CDR2 is SYDVKM in the germline V gene.

The chain employs TRBV5-1 and TRBJ2-1; the D is unclear. Germline CDR1 SGHRS, CDR2 YFSETQ. The V gene lost 0 bases and the J gene lost 7 bases, with 8 bases spanning the gap. CDR3 length: 13 amino acids. The CDR3 loop reads CASSLVSLNEQFF. The CDR3 nucleotides read TGCGCCAGCAGCTTGGTTTCTCTTAATGAGCAGTTCTTC. Based on the CDR3 plus reference TRBV5-1 and TRBJ2-1, the full variable domain is KAGVTQTPRYLIKTRGQQVTLSCSPISGHRSVSWYQQTPGQGLQFLFEYFSETQRNKGNFPGRFSGRQFSNSRSEMNVSTLELGDSALYLCASSLVSLNEQFFGPGTRLTVL.

The chain carries TRBV11-3 and TRBJ1-4; D perhaps matches TRBD1 (5 bases). Germline lookup yields CDR1 SGHNT and CDR2 YENEEA. With 3 bases removed from V and 3 bases from J, the gap between germline ends came to 8 bases. This CDR3 comprises 14 residues. CDR3 sequence reads: CASSLGGSNEKLFF. The CDR3 DNA reads TGTGCCAGCAGCTTGGGGGGGTCTAATGAAAAACTGTTTTTT.

The V gene is TRBV9, the J gene TRBJ2-3, with D possibly TRBD2 on 5 matching bases. The CDR3 runs 15 residues. V was trimmed by 4 bases and J by 4 bases, leaving 16 bases between them. The germline CDR1 and CDR2 sequences are SGDLS and YYNGEE. CDR3 nucleotides: TGTGCCAGCAGCCCCCTAGGCGGGTCCGCAGATACGCAGTATTTT. It specifies CASSPLGGSADTQYF.

V is TRBV9 and J is TRBJ2-3, with D maybe TRBD2 (5 bases). CDR1 and CDR2 (germline): SGDLS, YYNGEE. V lost 8 bases and J lost 2, with 12 bases in between. The CDR3 sequence is 13 residues long. The CDR3 nucleotides read TGTGCCAGTGGCGAGGGTACCACAGATACGCAGTATTTT. As protein: CASGEGTTDTQYF.